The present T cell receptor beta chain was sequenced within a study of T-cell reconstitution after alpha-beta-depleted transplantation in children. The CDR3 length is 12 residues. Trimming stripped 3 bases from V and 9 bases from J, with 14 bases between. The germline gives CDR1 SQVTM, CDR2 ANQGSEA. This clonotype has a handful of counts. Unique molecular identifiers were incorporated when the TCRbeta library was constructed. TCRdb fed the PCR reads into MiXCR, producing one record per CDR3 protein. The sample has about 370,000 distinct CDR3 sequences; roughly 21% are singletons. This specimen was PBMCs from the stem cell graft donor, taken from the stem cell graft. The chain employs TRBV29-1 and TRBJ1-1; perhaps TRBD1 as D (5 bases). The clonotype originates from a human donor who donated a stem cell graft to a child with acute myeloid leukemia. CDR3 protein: CSVEVGGLKAFF. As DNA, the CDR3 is TGCAGCGTTGAGGTCGGGGGATTGAAAGCTTTCTTT.